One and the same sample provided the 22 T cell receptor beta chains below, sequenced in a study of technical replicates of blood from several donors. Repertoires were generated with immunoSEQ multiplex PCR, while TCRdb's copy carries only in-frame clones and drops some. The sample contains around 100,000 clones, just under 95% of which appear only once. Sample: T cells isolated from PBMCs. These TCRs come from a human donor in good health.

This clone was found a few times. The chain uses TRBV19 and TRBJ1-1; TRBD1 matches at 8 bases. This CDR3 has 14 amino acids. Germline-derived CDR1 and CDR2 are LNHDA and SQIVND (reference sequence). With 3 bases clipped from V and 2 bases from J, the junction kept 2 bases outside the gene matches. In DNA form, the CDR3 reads TGTGCCAGTAGTATGGGACAGGCTAACACTGAAGCTTTCTTT. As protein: CASSMGQANTEAFF. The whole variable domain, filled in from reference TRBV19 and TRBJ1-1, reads DGGITQSPKYLFRKEGQNVTLSCEQNLNHDAMYWYRQDPGQGLRLIYYSQIVNDFQKGDIAEGYSVSREKKESFPLTVTSAQKNPTAFYLCASSMGQANTEAFFGQGTRLTVV.

As DNA, the CDR3 is TGTGCCAGCAGTTACTCACAGGGGGCCAACGAGCAGTACTTC. Its protein product is CASSYSQGANEQYF. The chain combines TRBV6-6 with TRBJ2-7, with 9 bases aligning to TRBD1. This CDR3 region has 14 residues. The germline CDR1 and CDR2 sequences are MNHNY and SVGAGI (reference sequence). V lost 0 bases and J lost 5; bases outside the gene matches: 2.

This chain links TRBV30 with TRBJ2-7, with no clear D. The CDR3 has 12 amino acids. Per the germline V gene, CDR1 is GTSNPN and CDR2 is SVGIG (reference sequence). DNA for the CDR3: TGTGCGGCCCTGTTCTCTCCCTACGAGCAGTACTTC. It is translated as CAALFSPYEQYF.

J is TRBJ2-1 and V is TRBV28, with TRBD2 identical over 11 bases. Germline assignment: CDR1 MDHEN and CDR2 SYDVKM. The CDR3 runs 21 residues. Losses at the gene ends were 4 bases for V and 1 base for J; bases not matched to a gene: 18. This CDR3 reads CASSSYRLAGQKEGSYNEQFF. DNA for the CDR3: TGTGCCAGCAGTTCTTACCGACTAGCGGGACAAAAAGAGGGGTCCTACAATGAGCAGTTCTTC.

In DNA, the CDR3 is TGTGCCAGCTCACCAGCGACTACGACTTCCTACGAGCAGTACTTC. Protein: CASSPATTTSYEQYF. This sequence joins TRBV18 and TRBJ2-7; tentative D call: TRBD2 (5 bases). The V end lost 2 bases, the J end lost 1 base, and 12 bases lay between the germline ends. The CDR3 contains 15 residues. CDR1 and CDR2 (germline): KGHSH, LQKENI.

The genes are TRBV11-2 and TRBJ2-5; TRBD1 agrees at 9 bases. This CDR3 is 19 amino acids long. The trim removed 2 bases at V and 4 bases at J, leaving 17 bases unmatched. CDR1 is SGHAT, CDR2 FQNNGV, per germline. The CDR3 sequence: CASSLSRMMGQGQRETQYF. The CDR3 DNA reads TGTGCCAGCAGCTTAAGCCGGATGATGGGACAGGGACAGAGAGAGACCCAGTACTTC.

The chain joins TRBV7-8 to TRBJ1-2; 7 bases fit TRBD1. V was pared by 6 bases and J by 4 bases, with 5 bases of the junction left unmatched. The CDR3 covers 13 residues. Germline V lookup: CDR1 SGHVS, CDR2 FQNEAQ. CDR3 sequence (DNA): TGTGCCAGCAGATTCGGGACAGCCTATGGCTACACCTTC. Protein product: CASRFGTAYGYTF. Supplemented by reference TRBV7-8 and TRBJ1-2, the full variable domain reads GAGVSQSPRYKVAKRGQDVALRCDPISGHVSLFWYQQALGQGPEFLTYFQNEAQLDKSGLPSDRFFAERPEGSVSTLKIQRTQQEDSAVYLCASRFGTAYGYTFGSGTRLTVV.

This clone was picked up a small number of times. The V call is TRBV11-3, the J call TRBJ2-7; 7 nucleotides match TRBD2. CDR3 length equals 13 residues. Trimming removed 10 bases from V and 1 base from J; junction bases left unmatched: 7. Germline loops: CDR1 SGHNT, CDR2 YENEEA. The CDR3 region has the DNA TGTGCCACCATGAGCGGGACGTCCTACGAGCAGTACTTC. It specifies CATMSGTSYEQYF.

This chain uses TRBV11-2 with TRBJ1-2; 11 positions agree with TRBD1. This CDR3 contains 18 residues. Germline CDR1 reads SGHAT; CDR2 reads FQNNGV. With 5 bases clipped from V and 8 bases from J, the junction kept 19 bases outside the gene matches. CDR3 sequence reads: CASSLPAPGQGAPWGYTF. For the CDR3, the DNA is TGTGCCAGCAGCCTTCCTGCCCCCGGACAGGGGGCTCCCTGGGGCTACACCTTC.

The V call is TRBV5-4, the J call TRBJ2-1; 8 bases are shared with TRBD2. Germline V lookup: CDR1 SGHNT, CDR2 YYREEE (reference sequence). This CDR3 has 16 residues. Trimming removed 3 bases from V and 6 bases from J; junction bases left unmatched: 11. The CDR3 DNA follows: TGTGCCAGCAGCTGGGGACTAGTCGGAGGGGGCAATGAGCAGTTCTTC. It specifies CASSWGLVGGGNEQFF. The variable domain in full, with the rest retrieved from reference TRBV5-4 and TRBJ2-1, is ETGVTQSPTHLIKTRGQQVTLRCSSQSGHNTVSWYQQALGQGPQFIFQYYREEENGRGNFPPRFSGLQFPNYSSELNVNALELDDSALYLCASSWGLVGGGNEQFFGPGTRLTVL.

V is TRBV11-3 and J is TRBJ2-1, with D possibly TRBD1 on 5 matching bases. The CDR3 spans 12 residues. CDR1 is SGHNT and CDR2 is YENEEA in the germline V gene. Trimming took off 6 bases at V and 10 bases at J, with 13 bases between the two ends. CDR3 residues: CASSTTGFEQFF. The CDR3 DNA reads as TGTGCCAGCAGTACCACAGGTTTCGAGCAGTTCTTC.

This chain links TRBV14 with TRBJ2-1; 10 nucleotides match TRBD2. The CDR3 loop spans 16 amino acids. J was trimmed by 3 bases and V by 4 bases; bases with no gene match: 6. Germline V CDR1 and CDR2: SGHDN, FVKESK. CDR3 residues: CASSPRTSGYYNEQFF. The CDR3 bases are TGTGCCAGCAGCCCTCGGACTAGCGGATACTACAATGAGCAGTTCTTC.

This chain's CDR3 is CASSILNLSYEQYF. The CDR3 DNA sequence: TGTGCCAGCAGTATACTGAACCTCTCCTACGAGCAGTACTTC. This chain uses TRBV28 with TRBJ2-7; D is unclear. Germline V gives CDR1 MDHEN, CDR2 SYDVKM. Trimming cost V 5 bases and J 0 bases, with 11 bases left between them. The CDR3 spans 14 residues.

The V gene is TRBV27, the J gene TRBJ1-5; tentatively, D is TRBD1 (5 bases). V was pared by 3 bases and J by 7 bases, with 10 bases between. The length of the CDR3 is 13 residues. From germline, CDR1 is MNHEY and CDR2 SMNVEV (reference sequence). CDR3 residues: CASSFQPGQPQHF. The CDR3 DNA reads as TGTGCCAGCAGTTTCCAGCCAGGGCAGCCCCAGCATTTT.

The DNA for the CDR3 is TGTGCCAGCTCCGTAGACAGGGAGGCTGGCTACACCTTC. Translation: CASSVDREAGYTF. The chain joins TRBV18 to TRBJ1-2, with TRBD1 matching over 7 bases. This CDR3 contains 13 residues. V lost 6 bases to trimming and J lost 7 bases; unmatched junction nucleotides: 8. Germline CDR1 and CDR2: KGHSH and LQKENI.

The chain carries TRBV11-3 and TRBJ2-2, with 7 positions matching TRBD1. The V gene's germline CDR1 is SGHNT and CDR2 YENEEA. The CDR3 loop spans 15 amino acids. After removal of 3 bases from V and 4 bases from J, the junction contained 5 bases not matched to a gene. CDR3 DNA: TGTGCCAGCAGCTTTCTCCAGGGGGTCACCGGGGAGCTGTTTTTT. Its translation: CASSFLQGVTGELFF.

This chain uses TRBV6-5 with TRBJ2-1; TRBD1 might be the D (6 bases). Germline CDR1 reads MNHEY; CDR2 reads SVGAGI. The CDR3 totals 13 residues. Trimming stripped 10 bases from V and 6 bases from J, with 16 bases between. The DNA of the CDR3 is TGTGCCACCCTACAGGGCGCCCCCAATGAGCAGTTCTTC. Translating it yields CATLQGAPNEQFF.

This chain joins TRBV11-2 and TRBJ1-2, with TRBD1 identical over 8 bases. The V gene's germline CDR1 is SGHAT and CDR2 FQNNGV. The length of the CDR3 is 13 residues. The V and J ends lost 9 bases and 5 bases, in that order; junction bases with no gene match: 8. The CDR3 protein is CASTQGAGYGYTF. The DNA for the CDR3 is TGTGCCAGTACGCAGGGGGCAGGATATGGCTACACCTTC.

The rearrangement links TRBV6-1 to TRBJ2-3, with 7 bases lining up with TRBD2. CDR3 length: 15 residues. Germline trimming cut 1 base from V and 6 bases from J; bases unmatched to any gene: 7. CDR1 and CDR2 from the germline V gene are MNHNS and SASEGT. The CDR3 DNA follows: TGTGCCAGCAGTGAAGTTGCTAGCGGTTATGATACGCAGTATTTT. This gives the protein CASSEVASGYDTQYF.

In DNA, the CDR3 is TGTGCCATCAGTGAGAGAGATGAAAAACTGTTTTTT. Translating gives CAISERDEKLFF. The chain employs TRBV10-3 and TRBJ1-4; D ambiguous. The CDR3 is 12 residues long. The V and J ends lost 2 bases and 6 bases respectively, with 4 bases between them. Germline-derived CDR1 and CDR2 are ENHRY and SYGVKD.

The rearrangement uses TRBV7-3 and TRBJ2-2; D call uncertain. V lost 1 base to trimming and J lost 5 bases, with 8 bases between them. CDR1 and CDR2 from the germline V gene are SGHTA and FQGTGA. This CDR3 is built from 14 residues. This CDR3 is CASSLMEQTGELFF. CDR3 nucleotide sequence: TGTGCCAGCAGCTTAATGGAACAGACCGGGGAGCTGTTTTTT.

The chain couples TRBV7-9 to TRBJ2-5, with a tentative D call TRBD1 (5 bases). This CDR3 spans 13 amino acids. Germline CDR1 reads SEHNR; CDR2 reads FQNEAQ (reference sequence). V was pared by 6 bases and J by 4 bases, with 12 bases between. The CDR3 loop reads CASRDAGLETQYF. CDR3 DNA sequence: TGTGCCAGCAGAGACGCAGGGCTAGAGACCCAGTACTTC. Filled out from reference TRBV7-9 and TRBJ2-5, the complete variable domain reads DTGVSQNPRHKITKRGQNVTFRCDPISEHNRLYWYRQTLGQGPEFLTYFQNEAQLEKSRLLSDRFSAERPKGSFSTLEIQRTEQGDSAMYLCASRDAGLETQYFGPGTRLLVL.